The 2 T cell receptor beta chains listed next were all sequenced from one sample in a study of CD8 T cells in ankylosing spondylitis. From the 5' RACE reads, TCRdb called clonotypes with MiXCR, one entry per CDR3 protein. Among approximately 100,000 distinct CDR3 sequences listed, 8% to 10% were seen once. Sequenced: blood, either unsorted or a sorted T cell fraction (not recorded which). The receptor set was obtained from a male donor with ankylosing spondylitis or in good health (not recorded which).

This clonotype was counted ten times or more. The chain recombines TRBV15 with TRBJ2-1, with 7 bases fitting TRBD2. CDR1 and CDR2 from the germline V gene are LNHNV and YYDKDF (reference sequence). V was pared by 7 bases and J by 2 bases, with 5 bases of the junction left unmatched. The CDR3 spans 14 residues. The CDR3 here is CATTAGLPYNEQFF. The CDR3 DNA follows: TGTGCCACCACCGCGGGACTACCCTACAATGAGCAGTTCTTC.

In this sample, this clonotype turned up many times. The chain joins TRBV7-9 to TRBJ1-5; D ambiguous. The V end was cut by 1 base, the J end by 0 bases, with 4 bases between. This CDR3 has 14 residues. Germline values: CDR1 SEHNR, CDR2 FQNEAQ (reference sequence). The CDR3 protein is CASSLGASNQPQHF. CDR3 in DNA: TGTGCCAGCAGCTTAGGAGCTAGCAATCAGCCCCAGCATTTT. The variable domain in full, completed from reference TRBV7-9 and TRBJ1-5, reads DTGVSQNPRHKITKRGQNVTFRCDPISEHNRLYWYRQTLGQGPEFLTYFQNEAQLEKSRLLSDRFSAERPKGSFSTLEIQRTEQGDSAMYLCASSLGASNQPQHFGDGTRLSIL.